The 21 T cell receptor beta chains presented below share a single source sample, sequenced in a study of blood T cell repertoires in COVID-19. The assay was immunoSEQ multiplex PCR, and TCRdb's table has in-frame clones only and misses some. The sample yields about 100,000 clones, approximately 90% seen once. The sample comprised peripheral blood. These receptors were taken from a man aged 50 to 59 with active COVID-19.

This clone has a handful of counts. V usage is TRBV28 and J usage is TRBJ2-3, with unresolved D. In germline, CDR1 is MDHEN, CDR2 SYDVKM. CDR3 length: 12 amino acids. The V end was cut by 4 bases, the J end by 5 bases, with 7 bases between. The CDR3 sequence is CASSSIGDTQYF. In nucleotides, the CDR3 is TGTGCCAGCAGTTCGATCGGAGATACGCAGTATTTT.

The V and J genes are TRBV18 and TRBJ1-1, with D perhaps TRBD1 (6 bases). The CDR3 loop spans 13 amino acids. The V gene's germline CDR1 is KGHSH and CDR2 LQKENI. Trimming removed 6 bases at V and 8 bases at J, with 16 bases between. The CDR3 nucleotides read TGTGCCAGCTCGTCACGGACAGCTTGGGAAGCTTTCTTT. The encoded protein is CASSSRTAWEAFF.

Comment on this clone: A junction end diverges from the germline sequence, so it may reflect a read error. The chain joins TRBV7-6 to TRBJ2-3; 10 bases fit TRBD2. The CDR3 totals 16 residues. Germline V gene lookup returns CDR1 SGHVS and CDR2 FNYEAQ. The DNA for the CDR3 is TGTGCCAGCAGTTTAGGTCCTAGCGGGGGAGAACTTACGCAGTATTTT. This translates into CASSLGPSGGELTQYF. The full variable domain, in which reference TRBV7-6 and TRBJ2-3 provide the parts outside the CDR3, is GAGVSQSPRYKVTKRGQDVALRCDPISGHVSLYWYRQALGQGPEFLTYFNYEAQQDKSGLPNDRFSAERPEGSISTLTIQRTEQRDSAMYRCASSLGPSGGELTQYFGPGTRLTVL.

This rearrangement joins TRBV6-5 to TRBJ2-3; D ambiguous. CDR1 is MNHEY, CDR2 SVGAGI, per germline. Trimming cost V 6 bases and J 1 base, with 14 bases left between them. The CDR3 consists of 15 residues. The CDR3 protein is CASRRLGSRTDTQYF. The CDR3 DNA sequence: TGTGCCAGCAGGAGACTTGGCTCCCGCACAGATACGCAGTATTTT.

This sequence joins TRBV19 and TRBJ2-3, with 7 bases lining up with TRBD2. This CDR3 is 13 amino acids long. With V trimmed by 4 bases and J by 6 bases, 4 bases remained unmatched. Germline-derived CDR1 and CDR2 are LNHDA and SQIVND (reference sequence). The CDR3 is CASSTYGGDTQYF. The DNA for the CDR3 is TGTGCCAGTAGTACTTACGGGGGGGATACGCAGTATTTT.

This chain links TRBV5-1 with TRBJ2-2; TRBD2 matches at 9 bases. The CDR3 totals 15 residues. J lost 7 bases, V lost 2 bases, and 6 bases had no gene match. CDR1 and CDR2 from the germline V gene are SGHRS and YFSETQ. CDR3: CASSFRTSDHGELFF. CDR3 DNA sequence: TGCGCCAGCAGCTTCAGGACTAGCGATCACGGGGAGCTGTTTTTT. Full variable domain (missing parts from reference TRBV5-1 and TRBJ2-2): KAGVTQTPRYLIKTRGQQVTLSCSPISGHRSVSWYQQTPGQGLQFLFEYFSETQRNKGNFPGRFSGRQFSNSRSEMNVSTLELGDSALYLCASSFRTSDHGELFFGEGSRLTVL.

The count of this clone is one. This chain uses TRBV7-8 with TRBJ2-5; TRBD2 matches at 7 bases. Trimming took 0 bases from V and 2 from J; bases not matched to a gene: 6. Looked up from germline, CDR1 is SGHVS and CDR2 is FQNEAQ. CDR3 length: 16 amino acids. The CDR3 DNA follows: TGTGCCAGCAGCTTAGCGGCTAGCGGAAGTCAAGAGACCCAGTACTTC. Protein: CASSLAASGSQETQYF.

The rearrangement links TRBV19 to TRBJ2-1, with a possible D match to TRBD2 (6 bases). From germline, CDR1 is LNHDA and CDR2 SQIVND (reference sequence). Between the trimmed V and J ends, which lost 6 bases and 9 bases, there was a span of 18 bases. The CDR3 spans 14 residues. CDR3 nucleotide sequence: TGTGCCAGTAGGGTGGACTACGGGGTCGGTGAGCAGTTCTTC. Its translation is CASRVDYGVGEQFF.

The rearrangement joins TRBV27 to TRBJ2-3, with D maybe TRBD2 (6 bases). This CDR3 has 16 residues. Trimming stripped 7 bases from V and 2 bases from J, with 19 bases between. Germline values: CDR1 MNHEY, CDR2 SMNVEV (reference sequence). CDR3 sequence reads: CASTLIGGLHTDTQYF. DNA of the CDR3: TGTGCCAGCACCCTAATCGGGGGACTTCACACAGATACGCAGTATTTT.

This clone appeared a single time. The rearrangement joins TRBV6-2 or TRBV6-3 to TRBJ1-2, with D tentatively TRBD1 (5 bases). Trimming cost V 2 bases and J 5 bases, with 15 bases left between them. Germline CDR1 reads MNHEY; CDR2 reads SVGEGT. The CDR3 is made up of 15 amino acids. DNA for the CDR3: TGTGCCAGCAGTTACCGTCAGGGTAGGGAATATGGCTACACCTTC. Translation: CASSYRQGREYGYTF.

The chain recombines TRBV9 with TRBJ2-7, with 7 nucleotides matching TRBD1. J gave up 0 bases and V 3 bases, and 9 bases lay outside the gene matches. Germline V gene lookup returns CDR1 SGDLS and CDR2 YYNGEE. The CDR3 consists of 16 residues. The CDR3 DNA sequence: TGTGCCAGCAGCGAAAGTTTCGGACAGGTCTCCTACGAGCAGTACTTC. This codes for CASSESFGQVSYEQYF.

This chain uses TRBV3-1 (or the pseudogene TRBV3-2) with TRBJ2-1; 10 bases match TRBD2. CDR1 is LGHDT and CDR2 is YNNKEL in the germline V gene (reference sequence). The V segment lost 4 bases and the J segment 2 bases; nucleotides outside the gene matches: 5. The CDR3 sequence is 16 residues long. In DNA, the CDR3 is TGTGCCAGCAGCCTCGGAAGCGGGGGGGCCTACAATGAGCAGTTCTTC. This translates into CASSLGSGGAYNEQFF.

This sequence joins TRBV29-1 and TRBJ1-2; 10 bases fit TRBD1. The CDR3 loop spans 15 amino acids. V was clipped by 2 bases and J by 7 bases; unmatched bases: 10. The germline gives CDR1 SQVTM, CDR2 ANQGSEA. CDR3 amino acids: CSVELPGQGFSGYTF. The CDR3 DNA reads TGCAGCGTTGAACTACCGGGACAGGGGTTTTCTGGCTACACCTTC.

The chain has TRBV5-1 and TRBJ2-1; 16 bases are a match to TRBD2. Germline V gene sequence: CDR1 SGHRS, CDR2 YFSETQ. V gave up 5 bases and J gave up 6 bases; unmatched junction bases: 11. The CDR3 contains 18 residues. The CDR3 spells CASSRPGTSGGAGNEQFF. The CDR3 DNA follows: TGCGCCAGCAGTCGTCCCGGGACTAGCGGGGGGGCGGGCAATGAGCAGTTCTTC.

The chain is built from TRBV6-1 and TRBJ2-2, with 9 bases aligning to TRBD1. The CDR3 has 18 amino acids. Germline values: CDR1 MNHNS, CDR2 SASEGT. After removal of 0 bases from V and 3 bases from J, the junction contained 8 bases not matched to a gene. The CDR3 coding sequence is TGTGCCAGCAGTGAAGCTGTTACTAGGACAGGGGACACCGGGGAGCTGTTTTTT. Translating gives CASSEAVTRTGDTGELFF.

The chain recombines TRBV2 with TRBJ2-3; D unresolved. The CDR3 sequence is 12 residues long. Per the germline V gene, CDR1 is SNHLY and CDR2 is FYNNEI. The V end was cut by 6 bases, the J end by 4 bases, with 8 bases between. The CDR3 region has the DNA TGTGCCAGCAGGAAAGAGGCAGATACGCAGTATTTT. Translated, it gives CASRKEADTQYF.

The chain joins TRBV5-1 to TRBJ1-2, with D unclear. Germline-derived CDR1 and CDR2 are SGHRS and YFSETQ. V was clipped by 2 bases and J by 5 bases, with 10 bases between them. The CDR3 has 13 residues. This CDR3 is CASSFGDGYGYTF. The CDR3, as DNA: TGCGCCAGCAGCTTCGGGGATGGGTATGGCTACACCTTC.

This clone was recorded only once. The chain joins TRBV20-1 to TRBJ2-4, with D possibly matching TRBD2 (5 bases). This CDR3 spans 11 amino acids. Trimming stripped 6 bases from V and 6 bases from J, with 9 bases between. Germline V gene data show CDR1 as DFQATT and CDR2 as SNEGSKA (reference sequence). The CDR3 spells CSAIEGNIQYF. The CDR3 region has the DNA TGCAGTGCCATAGAGGGAAACATTCAGTACTTC.

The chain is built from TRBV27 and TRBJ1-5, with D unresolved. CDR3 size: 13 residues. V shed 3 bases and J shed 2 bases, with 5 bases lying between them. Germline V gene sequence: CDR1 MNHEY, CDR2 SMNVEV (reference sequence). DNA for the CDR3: TGTGCCAGCAGTTTTCGGGGCAATCAGCCCCAGCATTTT. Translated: CASSFRGNQPQHF.

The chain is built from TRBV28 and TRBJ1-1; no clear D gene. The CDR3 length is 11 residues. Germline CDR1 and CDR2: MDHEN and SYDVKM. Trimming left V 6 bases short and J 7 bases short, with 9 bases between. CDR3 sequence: CASSPTYEAFF. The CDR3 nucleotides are TGTGCCAGCAGCCCCACATATGAAGCTTTCTTT.

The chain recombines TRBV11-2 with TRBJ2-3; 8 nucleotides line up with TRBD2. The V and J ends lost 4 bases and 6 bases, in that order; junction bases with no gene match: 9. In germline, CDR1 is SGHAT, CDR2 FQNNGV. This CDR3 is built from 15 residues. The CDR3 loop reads CASSSPGGPSDTQYF. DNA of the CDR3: TGTGCCAGCAGCTCCCCGGGAGGGCCAAGTGATACGCAGTATTTT.